This entry lists 4 T cell receptor beta chains sequenced from one sample in a study of HIV-infected children after antiretroviral therapy interruption. A 3' RACE protocol on RNA, with unique molecular identifiers, produced the TCR library. MiXCR, applied by TCRdb to the 3' RACE reads, yields one record per CDR3 protein. In the table there are more than 40,000 distinct CDR3 sequences, about 4.3% of which are singletons. Treatment in this sample: PENTA 11 planned treatment interruption arm or continuous ART arm. Sequenced here: CD45RA+ CD4+ T cells from PBMCs, pooled from several time points, sampled from a donor given antiretroviral therapy, either interrupted or continuous. The sample's subset: naive CD4+ CD45RA+ CD45RO- T cells. The source is a pool of human donors with HIV.

The sample holds many counts of this clonotype. The V gene is TRBV7-9, the J gene TRBJ2-1; tentatively, D is TRBD1 (6 bases). Germline V gene sequence: CDR1 SEHNR, CDR2 FQNEAQ (reference sequence). This CDR3 is built from 11 residues. V lost 4 bases to trimming and J lost 10 bases, with 8 bases between them. The CDR3 sequence: CASSSGTEQFF. In DNA form, the CDR3 reads TGTGCCAGCAGCTCCGGGACAGAGCAGTTCTTC.

This clonotype is medium-sized by share. The CDR3 region is CSATSTGDEQFF. For the CDR3, the DNA is TGCAGTGCTACCTCTACAGGGGATGAGCAGTTCTTC. The rearrangement uses TRBV20-1 and TRBJ2-1, with TRBD1 identical over 7 bases. The CDR3 is made up of 12 amino acids. The ends lost 4 bases at V and 8 bases at J; junction bases unmatched: 5. Germline CDR1 and CDR2: DFQATT and SNEGSKA (reference sequence).

In this sample, this clonotype turned up many times. The genes are TRBV20-1 and TRBJ1-1; D remains unclear. The CDR3 has 13 residues. The germline CDR1 and CDR2 sequences are DFQATT and SNEGSKA (reference sequence). V lost 0 bases and J 11 bases, leaving 16 bases between the germline ends. The CDR3 DNA reads TGCAGTGCTAGAGATCTAGGCAAGAGTGACGCTTTCTTT. Protein product: CSARDLGKSDAFF.

At least ten counts were recorded for this clonotype. The V call is TRBV4-1, the J call TRBJ2-2; D not certain. V was cut by 2 bases and J by 1 base, with 5 bases left in between. The germline V gene has CDR1 MGHRA and CDR2 YSYEKL. The CDR3 sequence is 14 residues long. The CDR3 is CASSQNRNTGELFF. DNA of the CDR3: TGCGCCAGCAGCCAAAACAGGAACACCGGGGAGCTGTTTTTT.